This TCR beta chain was obtained from a study of cytomegalovirus exposure and HLA in healthy donors. Study-level results: A later analysis revealed that TCR association rates differed between HLA loci, peaking at DRB1 and bottoming out at HLA-C. An analysis done earlier found most TCR beta V segments productive about 90% or about 30% of the time. At a 0.05 false discovery rate, a later analysis found about 17,000 TCR beta sequences to be associated with HLA alleles.

60 Vbeta and 13 Jbeta primers were used in PCR. Assay: immunoSEQ multiplex PCR; the TCRdb copy retains only in-frame clones and omits some. In the table there are 75,000 to 90,000 clones, about four fifths of which are singletons. Regarding this clone: Its matching antigen is unknown. An end of the junction differs from the germline gene, which may be a read error.

Sequenced input: PBMCs. This clonotype originated in a male donor in good health and CMV-seropositive.

CDR3 loop: CAGSLSLAGVWAGELFF. CDR3 DNA: TGTGCCGGCAGTCTGTCGCTAGCGGGGGTGTGGGCCGGGGAGCTGTTTTTT. The chain is built from TRBV2 and TRBJ2-2; TRBD2 matches at 10 bases. The germline V gene has CDR1 SNHLY and CDR2 FYNNEI. There are 17 residues in the CDR3. The whole variable domain, filled in from reference TRBV2 and TRBJ2-2, reads EPEVTQTPSHQVTQMGQEVILRCVPISNHLYFYWYRQILGQKVEFLVSFYNNEISEKSEIFDDQFSVERPDGSNFTLKIRSTKLEDSAMYFCAGSLSLAGVWAGELFFGEGSRLTVL.